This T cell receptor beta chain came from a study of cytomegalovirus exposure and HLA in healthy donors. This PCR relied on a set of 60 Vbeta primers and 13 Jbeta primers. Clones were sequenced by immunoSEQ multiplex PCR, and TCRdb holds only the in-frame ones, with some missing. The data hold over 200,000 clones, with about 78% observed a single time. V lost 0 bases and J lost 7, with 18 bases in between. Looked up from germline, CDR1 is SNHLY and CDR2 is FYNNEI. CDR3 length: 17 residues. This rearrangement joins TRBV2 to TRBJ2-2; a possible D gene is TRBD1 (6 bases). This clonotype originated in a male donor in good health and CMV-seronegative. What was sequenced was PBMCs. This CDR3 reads CASSEALGSGAGGELFF. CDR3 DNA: TGTGCCAGCAGTGAAGCGCTTGGGTCAGGGGCCGGCGGGGAGCTGTTTTTT.